This entry lists 27 T cell receptor beta chains sequenced from one sample in a study of OX40 agonist ivuxolimab in advanced cancers. TCRdb's table, derived via immunoSEQ multiplex PCR, lists solely in-frame clones and lacks some. The sample shows about 69,000 clones, around four fifths of them seen only once. This material consisted of CD4+ or CD8+ T cells sorted from blood, taken in a trial of the OX40 agonist ivuxolimab. The receptor source for this set is an adult with an advanced solid tumor such as melanoma, head and neck, liver or kidney cancer.

The rearrangement links TRBV2 to TRBJ2-3, with TRBD2 matching 15 bases. The CDR3 extends over 16 amino acids. After removal of 6 bases from V and 6 bases from J, the junction contained 7 bases not matched to a gene. Looked up from germline, CDR1 is SNHLY and CDR2 is FYNNEI. In nucleotides, the CDR3 is TGTGCCAGCAGGGTAGGACTAGCGGGGGGGCTGGATACGCAGTATTTT. Translating gives CASRVGLAGGLDTQYF.

The chain carries TRBV11-2 and TRBJ2-3; 11 bases align to TRBD2. The germline gives CDR1 SGHAT, CDR2 FQNNGV. There are 15 residues in the CDR3. J was trimmed by 3 bases and V by 5 bases; bases with no gene match: 4. The DNA for the CDR3 is TGTGCCAGCAGCAGGCTAGCGGGGGGTACAGATACGCAGTATTTT. This translates into CASSRLAGGTDTQYF.

The CDR3, as DNA: TGCGCCAGCAGCTCCAGTCAGGGGGCAGGAGAGACCCAGTACTTC. This gives the protein CASSSSQGAGETQYF. The chain couples TRBV5-1 to TRBJ2-5, with 8 bases lining up with TRBD1. Losses at the gene ends were 3 bases for V and 4 bases for J; bases not matched to a gene: 8. The CDR3 extends over 15 amino acids. Germline V gene lookup returns CDR1 SGHRS and CDR2 YFSETQ. The full variable domain, completed using reference TRBV5-1 and TRBJ2-5, is KAGVTQTPRYLIKTRGQQVTLSCSPISGHRSVSWYQQTPGQGLQFLFEYFSETQRNKGNFPGRFSGRQFSNSRSEMNVSTLELGDSALYLCASSSSQGAGETQYFGPGTRLLVL.

This clone was seen a few times. J is TRBJ2-3 and V is TRBV28; no firm D call. Trimming cost V 5 bases and J 3 bases, with 15 bases left between them. Germline CDR1 is MDHEN and CDR2 is SYDVKM. This CDR3 has 15 amino acids. The CDR3 DNA reads as TGTGCCAGCAGTCGAGTAGGAATTACAACAGATACGCAGTATTTT. Protein sequence: CASSRVGITTDTQYF.

The chain has TRBV2 and TRBJ1-4, with TRBD1 identical over 9 bases. Germline V gives CDR1 SNHLY, CDR2 FYNNEI. Trimming cost V 4 bases and J 0 bases; bases outside gene matches: 9. The CDR3 contains 18 residues. The CDR3 sequence is CASSGIQGAWATNEKLFF. The CDR3 bases are TGTGCCAGCAGTGGAATACAGGGGGCGTGGGCAACTAATGAAAAACTGTTTTTT.

The chain carries TRBV2 and TRBJ1-1; D is uncertain. CDR1 and CDR2 from the germline V gene are SNHLY and FYNNEI. The length of the CDR3 is 13 residues. V lost 0 bases to trimming and J lost 5 bases, with 7 bases between them. The chain's CDR3 is CASSEAGGTEAFF. The CDR3 DNA follows: TGTGCCAGCAGTGAAGCGGGAGGGACTGAAGCTTTCTTT.

The rearrangement joins TRBV28 to TRBJ2-5; TRBD1 or TRBD2 may be the D gene (8 bases each). The CDR3 spans 15 residues. In germline, CDR1 is MDHEN, CDR2 SYDVKM. The germline V and J ends were trimmed by 4 bases and 4 bases, with 16 bases remaining between them. This CDR3 is CASSSTGAGGETQYF. The CDR3 coding sequence is TGTGCCAGCAGTTCGACAGGGGCGGGAGGAGAGACCCAGTACTTC.

The gene calls are TRBV7-3 and TRBJ2-1, with 10 bases aligning to TRBD1. This CDR3 spans 18 amino acids. V dropped 5 bases and J dropped 0; count of bases not matched to a gene: 10. Germline V CDR1 and CDR2: SGHTA, FQGTGA. CDR3 coding DNA: TGTGCCAGCAGCCCCGACAGGGGGCGAAGGAGCTCCTACAATGAGCAGTTCTTC. Encoded protein: CASSPDRGRRSSYNEQFF.

The V and J genes are TRBV9 and TRBJ2-2; D gene unclear. This CDR3 region has 14 residues. CDR1 and CDR2 from the germline V gene are SGDLS and YYNGEE. V was clipped by 1 base and J by 2 bases, with 6 bases between them. The CDR3 is CASSVRVNTGELFF. CDR3 sequence (DNA): TGTGCCAGCAGCGTAAGGGTTAACACCGGGGAGCTGTTTTTT.

The chain employs TRBV2 and TRBJ1-3, with TRBD1 as a possible D gene (6 bases). The CDR3 spans 15 residues. The germline V gene has CDR1 SNHLY and CDR2 FYNNEI. V was cut by 6 bases and J by 0 bases, with 12 bases left in between. The CDR3 DNA reads TGTGCCAGCAGGGGGGCCGGGGGCTCTGGAAACACCATATATTTT. Translating gives CASRGAGGSGNTIYF.

The J gene is TRBJ1-4, the V gene TRBV18, with 8 bases aligning to TRBD1. The V and J ends lost 2 bases and 3 bases, in that order; junction bases with no gene match: 8. The CDR3 is made up of 17 amino acids. The germline V gene has CDR1 KGHSH and CDR2 LQKENI. The CDR3 reads CASSPNRQGAANEKLFF. CDR3 coding DNA: TGTGCCAGCTCACCAAATCGGCAGGGGGCTGCTAATGAAAAACTGTTTTTT.

The V and J genes are TRBV9 and TRBJ1-2, with D perhaps TRBD1 (5 bases). The germline V and J ends were trimmed by 3 bases and 4 bases, with 10 bases remaining between them. The CDR3 sequence is 13 residues long. CDR1 and CDR2 from the germline V gene are SGDLS and YYNGEE. The CDR3 DNA reads as TGTGCCAGCAGCGACAGCCAGGGCTATGGCTACACCTTC. This encodes CASSDSQGYGYTF.

The chain couples TRBV28 to TRBJ2-3; 7 positions agree with TRBD2. This CDR3 is built from 15 residues. Trimming removed 4 bases from V and 2 bases from J; junction bases left unmatched: 6. In germline, CDR1 is MDHEN, CDR2 SYDVKM. The CDR3 spells CASSSRTSSTDTQYF. The DNA for the CDR3 is TGTGCCAGCAGTTCCCGGACTAGTTCCACAGATACGCAGTATTTT. Drawing the rest from reference TRBV28 and TRBJ2-3, the complete variable domain is DVKVTQSSRYLVKRTGEKVFLECVQDMDHENMFWYRQDPGLGLRLIYFSYDVKMKEKGDIPEGYSVSREKKERFSLILESASTNQTSMYLCASSSRTSSTDTQYFGPGTRLTVL.

This clone was seen more than once but under ten times. The gene calls are TRBV19 and TRBJ1-3; D ambiguous. V was pared by 8 bases and J by 0 bases, with 8 bases between. The germline V gene encodes CDR1 LNHDA and CDR2 SQIVND (reference sequence). There are 13 residues in the CDR3. CDR3 nucleotides: TGTGCCAGTCAGGCGTACTCTGGAAACACCATATATTTT. The encoded protein is CASQAYSGNTIYF.

The chain employs TRBV2 and TRBJ2-2; 7 bases line up with TRBD2. The CDR3 extends over 14 amino acids. Germline assignment: CDR1 SNHLY and CDR2 FYNNEI. Unmatched junction bases numbered 7, after V lost 7 bases and J lost 5 bases. The CDR3 bases are TGTGCCAGCACTCGGACTAGTCGGACCGGGGAGCTGTTTTTT. Amino acid sequence: CASTRTSRTGELFF.

This clone has more than one count but fewer than ten. The chain couples TRBV10-1 to TRBJ1-1; no firm D call. The CDR3 totals 13 residues. CDR1 and CDR2 from the germline V gene are WNHNN and SYGVQD (reference sequence). Trimming took off 2 bases at V and 3 bases at J, with 7 bases between the two ends. In DNA, the CDR3 is TGCGCCAGCAGTGAGCGAAGGGACACTGAAGCTTTCTTT. Amino acid sequence: CASSERRDTEAFF.

The chain couples TRBV7-2 to TRBJ2-1; 10 bases align to TRBD2. In germline, CDR1 is SGHTA, CDR2 FQGNSA. The J segment lost 6 bases and the V segment lost 5 bases, leaving 7 bases of the junction unmatched. This CDR3 has 15 residues. The CDR3 region is CASSPPAGGPNEQFF. The DNA for the CDR3 is TGTGCCAGCAGCCCCCCAGCGGGAGGGCCCAATGAGCAGTTCTTC.

This clone came up once. The genes are TRBV6-4 and TRBJ2-7; D is perhaps TRBD1 (5 bases). The CDR3 runs 18 residues. V shed 2 bases and J shed 0 bases, with 20 bases lying between them. Per germline, CDR1 MRHNA and CDR2 SNTAGT. The DNA of the CDR3 is TGTGCCAGCAGTGACATAAGATTAGGGGTAATTACCTCCTACGAGCAGTACTTC. This encodes CASSDIRLGVITSYEQYF.

The genes are TRBV28 and TRBJ1-1, with 7 bases fitting TRBD1. Germline V lookup: CDR1 MDHEN, CDR2 SYDVKM. V gave up 5 bases and J gave up 0 bases; unmatched junction bases: 9. The CDR3 sequence is 16 residues long. The CDR3 loop reads CASSSRTGGLNTEAFF. For the CDR3, the DNA is TGTGCCAGCAGTAGCCGGACAGGCGGCTTGAACACTGAAGCTTTCTTT.

The chain carries TRBV4-2 and TRBJ2-5; 9 bases agree with TRBD2. Germline values: CDR1 LGHNA, CDR2 YNFKEQ. The CDR3 has 17 residues. V dropped 1 base and J dropped 1; count of bases not matched to a gene: 7. CDR3 sequence: CASSQGSSGGIQETQYF. The CDR3 coding sequence is TGTGCCAGCAGCCAAGGATCAAGCGGGGGGATCCAAGAGACCCAGTACTTC.

This rearrangement joins TRBV6-1 to TRBJ2-7, with D unresolved. The CDR3 is made up of 13 amino acids. V lost 4 bases and J 2 bases, leaving 9 bases between the germline ends. Germline V gene sequence: CDR1 MNHNS, CDR2 SASEGT. CDR3: CASSAPPAYEQYF. The DNA of the CDR3 is TGTGCCAGCAGTGCCCCCCCAGCCTACGAGCAGTACTTC.

This chain uses TRBV6-5 with TRBJ1-2; D remains ambiguous. Germline CDR1 is MNHEY and CDR2 is SVGAGI. Trimming shortened V by 0 bases and J by 8 bases, and 16 bases separated the two germline ends. The CDR3 sequence is 15 residues long. Here the CDR3 reads CASSYSVPGSRGYTF. The CDR3 region has the DNA TGTGCCAGCAGTTACTCGGTGCCGGGAAGCAGGGGCTACACCTTC.

The rearrangement joins TRBV19 to TRBJ2-1, with TRBD2 as a possible D gene (6 bases). This CDR3 spans 14 amino acids. V gave up 7 bases and J gave up 5 bases, with 15 bases separating them. Germline V gives CDR1 LNHDA, CDR2 SQIVND (reference sequence). CDR3 DNA: TGTGCCAGTAAAAGGGGACCGGGAGACAATGAGCAGTTCTTC. This encodes CASKRGPGDNEQFF.

This clone was observed a few times. This chain links TRBV2 with TRBJ1-2, with no clear D. In germline, CDR1 is SNHLY, CDR2 FYNNEI. The CDR3 is 13 amino acids. V was clipped by 4 bases and J by 5 bases, with 11 bases between them. The CDR3 DNA reads as TGTGCCAGCAGTGCTCAACCCAGTTATGGCTACACCTTC. This encodes CASSAQPSYGYTF.

This clone has just a few counts. The CDR3 nucleotides read TGTGCCAGCAGCGGGACTAGCGGGAGGATAGGAGAGACCCAGTACTTC. It encodes CASSGTSGRIGETQYF. This chain connects TRBV2 to TRBJ2-5; 15 bases fit TRBD2. The J segment lost 4 bases and the V segment lost 6 bases, leaving 6 bases of the junction unmatched. Germline V lookup: CDR1 SNHLY, CDR2 FYNNEI. The CDR3 is 16 residues long.

The rearrangement uses TRBV19 and TRBJ1-1; D is ambiguous. Germline assignment: CDR1 LNHDA and CDR2 SQIVND (reference sequence). Trimming removed 1 base from V and 5 bases from J, with 8 bases in between. The CDR3 loop spans 13 amino acids. DNA of the CDR3: TGTGCCAGTAGTATAGGAAGGAGTACTGAAGCTTTCTTT. Its translation: CASSIGRSTEAFF.

The V and J genes are TRBV14 and TRBJ1-2, with TRBD1 matching over 9 bases. Per germline, CDR1 SGHDN and CDR2 FVKESK. J was trimmed by 8 bases and V by 4 bases; bases with no gene match: 5. The CDR3 is made up of 13 amino acids. The CDR3 DNA reads TGTGCCAGCAGCCGGGGACAGGGTCGAGGCTACACCTTC. Translating gives CASSRGQGRGYTF. Variable domain in full (rest from reference TRBV14 and TRBJ1-2): EAGVTQFPSHSVIEKGQTVTLRCDPISGHDNLYWYRRVMGKEIKFLLHFVKESKQDESGMPNNRFLAERTGGTYSTLKVQPAELEDSGVYFCASSRGQGRGYTFGSGTRLTVV.